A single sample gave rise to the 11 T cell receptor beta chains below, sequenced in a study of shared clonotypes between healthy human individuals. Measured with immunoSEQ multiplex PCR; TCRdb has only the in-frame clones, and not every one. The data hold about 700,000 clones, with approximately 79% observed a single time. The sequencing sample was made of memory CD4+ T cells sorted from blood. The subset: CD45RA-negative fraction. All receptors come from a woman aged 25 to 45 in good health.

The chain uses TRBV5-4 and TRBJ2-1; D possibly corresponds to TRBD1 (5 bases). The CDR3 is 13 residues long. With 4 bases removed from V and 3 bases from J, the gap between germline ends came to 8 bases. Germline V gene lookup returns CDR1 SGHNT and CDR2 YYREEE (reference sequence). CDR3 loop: CASSPGHYNEQFF. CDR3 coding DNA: TGTGCCAGCAGCCCAGGACACTACAATGAGCAGTTCTTC.

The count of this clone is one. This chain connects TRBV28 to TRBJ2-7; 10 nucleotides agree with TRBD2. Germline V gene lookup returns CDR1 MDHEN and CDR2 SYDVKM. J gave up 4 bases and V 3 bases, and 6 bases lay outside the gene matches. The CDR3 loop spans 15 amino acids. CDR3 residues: CASSFSLAGVYEQYF. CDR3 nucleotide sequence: TGTGCCAGCAGTTTCAGTCTAGCGGGGGTTTACGAGCAGTACTTC.

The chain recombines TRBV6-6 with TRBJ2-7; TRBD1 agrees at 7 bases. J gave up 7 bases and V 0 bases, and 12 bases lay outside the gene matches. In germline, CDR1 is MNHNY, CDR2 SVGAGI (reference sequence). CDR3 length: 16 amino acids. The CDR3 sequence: CASSYSSGQRVGEQYF. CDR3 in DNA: TGTGCCAGCAGTTACTCGTCGGGACAGAGGGTGGGGGAGCAGTACTTC.

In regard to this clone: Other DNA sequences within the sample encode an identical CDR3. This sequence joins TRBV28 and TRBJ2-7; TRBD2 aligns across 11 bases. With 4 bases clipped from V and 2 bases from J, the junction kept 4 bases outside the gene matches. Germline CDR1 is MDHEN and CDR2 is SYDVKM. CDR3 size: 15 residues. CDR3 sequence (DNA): TGTGCCAGCAGTTCCCCGGGACTAGCGGCCTACGAGCAGTACTTC. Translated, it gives CASSSPGLAAYEQYF.

CDR3 nucleotides: TGTGCCATCAGTGGTAACAGTGTCAATGAGCAGTTCTTC. It yields the protein CAISGNSVNEQFF. This chain connects TRBV10-3 to TRBJ2-1, with D unclear. The ends were cut back, 4 bases at V and 6 bases at J, with 10 bases in the middle. This CDR3 has 13 residues. The germline V gene has CDR1 ENHRY and CDR2 SYGVKD.

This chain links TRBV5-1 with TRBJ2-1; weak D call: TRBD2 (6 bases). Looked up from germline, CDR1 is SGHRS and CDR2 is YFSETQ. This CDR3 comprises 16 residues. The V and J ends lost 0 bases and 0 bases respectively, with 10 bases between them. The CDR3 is CASSLGPGSSYNEQFF. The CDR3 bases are TGCGCCAGCAGCTTGGGTCCCGGGAGCTCCTACAATGAGCAGTTCTTC.

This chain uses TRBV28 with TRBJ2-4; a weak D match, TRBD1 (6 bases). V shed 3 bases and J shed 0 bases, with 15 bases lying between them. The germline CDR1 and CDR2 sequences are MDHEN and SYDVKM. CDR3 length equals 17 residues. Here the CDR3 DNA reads TGTGCCAGCAGTTTGCTGGTTGGGGGCCAAGCCAAAAACATTCAGTACTTC. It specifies CASSLLVGGQAKNIQYF.

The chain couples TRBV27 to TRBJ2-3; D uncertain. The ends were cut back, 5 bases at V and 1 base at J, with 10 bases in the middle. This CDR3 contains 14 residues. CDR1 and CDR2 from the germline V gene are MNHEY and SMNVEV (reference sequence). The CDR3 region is CASSRAERTDTQYF. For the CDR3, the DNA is TGTGCCAGCAGTCGGGCGGAACGCACAGATACGCAGTATTTT.

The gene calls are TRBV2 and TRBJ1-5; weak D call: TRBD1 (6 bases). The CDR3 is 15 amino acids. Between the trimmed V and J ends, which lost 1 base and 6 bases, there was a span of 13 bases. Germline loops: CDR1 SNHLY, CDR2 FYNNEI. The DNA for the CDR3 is TGTGCCAGCAGTGAAGTCAGGGGCGGCAGTCAGCCCCAGCATTTT. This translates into CASSEVRGGSQPQHF.

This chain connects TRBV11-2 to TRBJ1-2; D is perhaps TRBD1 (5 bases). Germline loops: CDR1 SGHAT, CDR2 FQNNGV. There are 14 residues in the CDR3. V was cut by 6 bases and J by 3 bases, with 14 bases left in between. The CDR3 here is CASRVGRDHYGYTF. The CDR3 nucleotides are TGTGCCAGCAGAGTTGGGAGGGACCACTATGGCTACACCTTC.

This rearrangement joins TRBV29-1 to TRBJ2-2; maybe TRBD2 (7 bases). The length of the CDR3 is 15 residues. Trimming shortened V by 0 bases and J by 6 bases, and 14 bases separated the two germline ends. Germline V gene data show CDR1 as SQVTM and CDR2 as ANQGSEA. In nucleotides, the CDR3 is TGCAGCGTTGAAGACGGGGGGCGCAGGGCCGGGGAGCTGTTTTTT. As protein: CSVEDGGRRAGELFF.